What follows are 32 T cell receptor beta chains derived from one specimen sequenced in a study of blood T cell repertoires in COVID-19. Only in-frame clones appear in the TCRdb table, and some are missing; sequencing was by immunoSEQ multiplex PCR. This table holds 250,000 to 300,000 clones, roughly 91% found once. Sequenced input: PBMCs or T cells enriched from blood (not recorded which). These receptors came from an older woman who had recovered from COVID-19.

This clone was seen just once. An end of the junction does not agree with germline; a read error may underlie this. The rearrangement joins TRBV28 to TRBJ1-1; D gene unclear. Germline V gives CDR1 MDHEN, CDR2 SYDVKM. The CDR3 covers 14 residues. The CDR3 region is CASMPGGMNTETFF. In nucleotides, the CDR3 is TGTGCCAGCATGCCGGGCGGGATGAACACTGAAACTTTCTTT.

This chain links TRBV9 with TRBJ2-1, with a weak D call TRBD2 (7 bases). Trimming shortened V by 0 bases and J by 6 bases, and 22 bases separated the two germline ends. The CDR3 is made up of 18 amino acids. Germline CDR1 reads SGDLS; CDR2 reads YYNGEE. The CDR3 spells CASSVVPVAGGGGNEQFF. The CDR3 coding sequence is TGTGCCAGCAGCGTAGTTCCCGTAGCGGGCGGAGGGGGCAATGAGCAGTTCTTC.

V usage is TRBV5-1 and J usage is TRBJ1-5; 8 bases match TRBD1. CDR3 length equals 14 residues. In germline, CDR1 is SGHRS, CDR2 YFSETQ. V gave up 3 bases and J gave up 4 bases; unmatched junction bases: 3. CDR3 protein: CASSSGGANQPQHF. CDR3 in DNA: TGCGCCAGCAGCTCAGGGGGCGCGAATCAGCCCCAGCATTTT.

This chain links TRBV7-9 with TRBJ2-1; 7 nucleotides align to TRBD2. The V segment lost 8 bases and the J segment 5 bases; nucleotides outside the gene matches: 6. Germline CDR1 SEHNR, CDR2 FQNEAQ (reference sequence). This CDR3 spans 13 amino acids. CDR3 loop: CASGTGLDNEQFF. Here the CDR3 DNA reads TGTGCCAGCGGAACTGGACTAGACAATGAGCAGTTCTTC.

The chain joins TRBV6-5 to TRBJ1-2; 9 positions match TRBD1. From germline, CDR1 is MNHEY and CDR2 SVGAGI. CDR3 length: 14 amino acids. V was clipped by 7 bases and J by 1 base; unmatched bases: 4. In DNA, the CDR3 is TGTGCCAGCACCCGGACAGGGGATAACTATGGCTACACCTTC. Its translation is CASTRTGDNYGYTF.

This clone appeared once. The chain recombines TRBV5-6 with TRBJ2-5, with D tentatively TRBD1 (6 bases). The ends were cut back, 4 bases at V and 5 bases at J, with 15 bases in the middle. The CDR3 consists of 14 residues. Per the germline V gene, CDR1 is SGHDT and CDR2 is YYEEEE. The CDR3 nucleotides read TGTGCCAGCAGCAAACAGGGTACCCGGGAGACCCAGTACTTC. This codes for CASSKQGTRETQYF.

The table lists this clone with a count of one. The rearrangement joins TRBV28 to TRBJ1-6; 10 nucleotides align to TRBD1. Germline CDR1 reads MDHEN; CDR2 reads SYDVKM. The CDR3 covers 17 residues. Losses at the gene ends were 6 bases for V and 10 bases for J; bases not matched to a gene: 15. CDR3 in DNA: TGTGCCAGCAGCTTGGGGGACAGGGGCAAAGGGAACTCACCCCTCCACTTT. As protein: CASSLGDRGKGNSPLHF.

The rearrangement uses TRBV18 and TRBJ2-6; 9 bases are a match to TRBD1. The V gene end was trimmed by 5 bases and the J gene end by 2 bases; junction bases not matched to a gene: 13. The CDR3 is made up of 19 amino acids. CDR1 and CDR2 (germline): KGHSH, LQKENI. The CDR3: CASSTYRGRYPAGANVLTF. As DNA, the CDR3 is TGTGCCAGCTCAACGTACAGGGGGCGCTACCCTGCTGGGGCCAACGTCCTGACTTTC.

V and J are TRBV27 and TRBJ2-7; D may be TRBD2 (6 bases). The V gene lost 8 bases and the J gene lost 0 bases, with 17 bases spanning the gap. In germline, CDR1 is MNHEY, CDR2 SMNVEV (reference sequence). This CDR3 is built from 15 residues. CDR3 in amino acids: CASSDAGGHSYEQYF. The CDR3 DNA reads as TGTGCCAGCTCGGATGCCGGAGGGCACTCCTACGAGCAGTACTTC.

The gene calls are TRBV2 and TRBJ2-3; TRBD2 matches 7 bases. The trim removed 4 bases at V and 2 bases at J, leaving 3 bases unmatched. The germline CDR1 and CDR2 sequences are SNHLY and FYNNEI. There are 14 residues in the CDR3. The CDR3 DNA follows: TGTGCCAGCAGTGGGCTAGCGGACACAGATACGCAGTATTTT. Amino acid sequence: CASSGLADTDTQYF.

The V call is TRBV3-1 (or the pseudogene TRBV3-2), the J call TRBJ1-2; the match to TRBD1 covers 7 bases. From germline, CDR1 is LGHDT and CDR2 YNNKEL (reference sequence). Trimming cost V 0 bases and J 3 bases; bases outside gene matches: 7. The CDR3 is 16 residues long. DNA for the CDR3: TGTGCCAGCAGCCAAGATCCGACAGGGACGGACTATGGCTACACCTTC. It codes for CASSQDPTGTDYGYTF.

The rearrangement links TRBV6-1 to TRBJ1-1; D unclear. This CDR3 is built from 16 residues. The germline V gene encodes CDR1 MNHNS and CDR2 SASEGT. V shed 1 base and J shed 1 base, with 13 bases lying between them. DNA of the CDR3: TGTGCCAGCAGTGAAGTTTGGACTGCATCGAACACTGAAGCTTTCTTT. Encoded protein: CASSEVWTASNTEAFF.

CDR3 sequence (DNA): TGTGCCAGCAGCGGACAGGGCCCCACAGATACGCAGTATTTT. Translation gives CASSGQGPTDTQYF. J is TRBJ2-3 and V is TRBV2; 8 bases fit TRBD1. The trim removed 6 bases at V and 2 bases at J, leaving 4 bases unmatched. In germline, CDR1 is SNHLY, CDR2 FYNNEI. The CDR3 contains 14 residues.

The CDR3 sequence is CASSRDYPNTGELFF. The CDR3 region has the DNA TGTGCCAGCAGCCGGGACTATCCGAACACCGGGGAGCTGTTTTTT. V is TRBV11-3 and J is TRBJ2-2; 7 nucleotides match TRBD2. Looked up from germline, CDR1 is SGHNT and CDR2 is YENEEA. J gave up 0 bases and V 5 bases, and 3 bases lay outside the gene matches. CDR3 length equals 15 residues.

The rearrangement links TRBV7-9 to TRBJ1-5; no definite D call. Trimming stripped 5 bases from V and 9 bases from J, with 23 bases between. From germline, CDR1 is SEHNR and CDR2 FQNEAQ (reference sequence). The length of the CDR3 is 16 residues. For the CDR3, the DNA is TGTGCCAGCAGCACCACTAGTGGCGGTACTGCGGGGCCCCAGCATTTT. Its translation: CASSTTSGGTAGPQHF.

The chain links TRBV28 to TRBJ1-1; 8 bases fit TRBD1. Germline values: CDR1 MDHEN, CDR2 SYDVKM. Losses at the gene ends were 8 bases for V and 0 bases for J; bases not matched to a gene: 5. There are 14 residues in the CDR3. Here the CDR3 reads CASRTGPLNTEAFF. The CDR3 DNA follows: TGTGCCAGCCGGACAGGGCCCCTGAACACTGAAGCTTTCTTT.

V is TRBV19 and J is TRBJ1-2; TRBD1 agrees at 8 bases. The CDR3 totals 16 residues. With V trimmed by 5 bases and J by 2 bases, 10 bases remained unmatched. Germline V gene lookup returns CDR1 LNHDA and CDR2 SQIVND (reference sequence). The CDR3 loop is CASSFGTGMMNYGYTF. CDR3 bases: TGTGCCAGTAGTTTCGGGACAGGCATGATGAACTATGGCTACACCTTC. The complete variable domain, with remaining parts taken from reference TRBV19 and TRBJ1-2, reads DGGITQSPKYLFRKEGQNVTLSCEQNLNHDAMYWYRQDPGQGLRLIYYSQIVNDFQKGDIAEGYSVSREKKESFPLTVTSAQKNPTAFYLCASSFGTGMMNYGYTFGSGTRLTVV.

This sequence joins TRBV5-8 and TRBJ1-1; D may be TRBD1 (5 bases). V was clipped by 6 bases and J by 5 bases, with 11 bases between them. The length of the CDR3 is 12 residues. Germline CDR1 SGHTS, CDR2 YDEGEE. The chain's CDR3 is CASTLGGTEAFF. The CDR3 nucleotides read TGTGCCAGCACTCTGGGGGGAACTGAAGCTTTCTTT.

For the CDR3, the DNA is TGTGCCAGCAGCGCACCAACTGCTGGAGGAGCCCAGAATGAGCAGTTCTTC. Translation: CASSAPTAGGAQNEQFF. The rearrangement links TRBV9 to TRBJ2-1; possibly TRBD2 for D (5 bases). CDR3 length: 17 amino acids. V was clipped by 3 bases and J by 7 bases, with 23 bases between them. The germline CDR1 and CDR2 sequences are SGDLS and YYNGEE.

V usage is TRBV7-9 and J usage is TRBJ1-5; D unresolved. V shed 5 bases and J shed 6 bases, with 8 bases lying between them. The length of the CDR3 is 12 residues. Germline assignment: CDR1 SEHNR and CDR2 FQNEAQ (reference sequence). The CDR3 here is CASSKEGQPQHF. Here the CDR3 DNA reads TGTGCCAGCAGCAAGGAGGGTCAGCCCCAGCATTTT. Supplemented by reference TRBV7-9 and TRBJ1-5, the full variable domain reads DTGVSQNPRHKITKRGQNVTFRCDPISEHNRLYWYRQTLGQGPEFLTYFQNEAQLEKSRLLSDRFSAERPKGSFSTLEIQRTEQGDSAMYLCASSKEGQPQHFGDGTRLSIL.

This sequence joins TRBV18 and TRBJ1-4; no clear D. This CDR3 is built from 16 residues. The germline V and J ends were trimmed by 2 bases and 4 bases, with 14 bases remaining between them. CDR1 and CDR2 (germline): KGHSH, LQKENI. The DNA of the CDR3 is TGTGCCAGCTCACCATTAGGGAGTGGAGTTAATGAAAAACTGTTTTTT. Its protein product is CASSPLGSGVNEKLFF.

V and J are TRBV29-1 and TRBJ1-1; no reliable D call. The ends were cut back, 5 bases at V and 2 bases at J, with 9 bases in the middle. CDR1 is SQVTM, CDR2 ANQGSEA, per germline. This CDR3 region has 12 residues. CDR3 sequence reads: CSVFHTNTEAFF. The CDR3 DNA sequence: TGCAGCGTTTTCCACACCAACACTGAAGCTTTCTTT.

V gene TRBV27 combines with J gene TRBJ2-1, with TRBD2 matching over 7 bases. The trim removed 6 bases at V and 8 bases at J, leaving 7 bases unmatched. The CDR3 spans 13 residues. Germline V gene lookup returns CDR1 MNHEY and CDR2 SMNVEV (reference sequence). The CDR3 reads CASRATSLYEQFF. CDR3 DNA sequence: TGTGCCAGCAGGGCGACTAGCCTGTATGAGCAGTTCTTC.

This clone turned up a few times. The chain employs TRBV15 and TRBJ1-5; 8 bases match TRBD1. The CDR3 has 19 residues. CDR1 and CDR2 from the germline V gene are LNHNV and YYDKDF (reference sequence). The V gene end was trimmed by 9 bases and the J gene end by 1 base; junction bases not matched to a gene: 20. CDR3 nucleotides: TGTGCCACTGCGGACGCGTGGGGGACAGGTGCGAGGAGCAATCAGCCCCAGCATTTT. Amino acid sequence: CATADAWGTGARSNQPQHF.

The chain uses TRBV19 and TRBJ2-5; TRBD2 agrees at 11 bases. The J segment lost 3 bases and the V segment lost 4 bases, leaving 7 bases of the junction unmatched. This CDR3 region has 16 residues. Germline V lookup: CDR1 LNHDA, CDR2 SQIVND (reference sequence). The CDR3 DNA is TGTGCCAGTAGTACGCTAGCGGGGGGCTTTAAAGAGACCCAGTACTTC. Encoded protein: CASSTLAGGFKETQYF.

The rearrangement uses TRBV12-3 or TRBV12-4 and TRBJ1-2; D is unresolved. This CDR3 contains 11 residues. Trimming pared 2 bases from V and 8 bases from J, leaving 6 bases between. CDR3 nucleotide sequence: TGTGCCAGCAGTTTATCCTCCGGCTACACCTTC. Its protein product is CASSLSSGYTF.

This rearrangement joins TRBV5-1 to TRBJ1-4; TRBD1 matches 9 bases. The CDR3 contains 15 residues. With V trimmed by 0 bases and J by 10 bases, 7 bases remained unmatched. In germline, CDR1 is SGHRS, CDR2 YFSETQ. The chain's CDR3 is CASSLDVGQGLKLFF. CDR3 coding DNA: TGCGCCAGCAGCTTGGATGTCGGACAGGGGCTAAAACTGTTTTTT. Together with reference TRBV5-1 and TRBJ1-4, the CDR3 gives the full variable domain: KAGVTQTPRYLIKTRGQQVTLSCSPISGHRSVSWYQQTPGQGLQFLFEYFSETQRNKGNFPGRFSGRQFSNSRSEMNVSTLELGDSALYLCASSLDVGQGLKLFFGSGTQLSVL.

The chain joins TRBV5-1 to TRBJ2-3; 8 nucleotides match TRBD2. V lost 4 bases to trimming and J lost 6 bases; unmatched junction nucleotides: 13. CDR3 length: 16 residues. In germline, CDR1 is SGHRS, CDR2 YFSETQ. CDR3 DNA: TGCGCCAGCAGCCGAACCGGGACTAGTAATTCGGATACGCAGTATTTT. Translating gives CASSRTGTSNSDTQYF. The full variable domain, in which reference TRBV5-1 and TRBJ2-3 provide the parts outside the CDR3, is KAGVTQTPRYLIKTRGQQVTLSCSPISGHRSVSWYQQTPGQGLQFLFEYFSETQRNKGNFPGRFSGRQFSNSRSEMNVSTLELGDSALYLCASSRTGTSNSDTQYFGPGTRLTVL.

The chain links TRBV5-8 to TRBJ2-7; D unclear. V was clipped by 2 bases and J by 10 bases, with 10 bases between them. Germline V lookup: CDR1 SGHTS, CDR2 YDEGEE. The CDR3 extends over 11 amino acids. DNA of the CDR3: TGTGCCAGCAGCTTTCAGGTCCGACAGTACTTC. Translated: CASSFQVRQYF. The variable domain in full, with the rest retrieved from reference TRBV5-8 and TRBJ2-7, is EAGVTQSPTHLIKTRGQQATLRCSPISGHTSVYWYQQALGLGLQFLLWYDEGEERNRGNFPPRFSGRQFPNYSSELNVNALELEDSALYLCASSFQVRQYFGPGTRLTVT.

The chain carries TRBV5-3 and TRBJ2-1; possible D gene TRBD1, 7 bases. TRBV5-3 is annotated as an ORF whose role is uncertain. CDR3 length: 15 residues. V lost 4 bases and J 3 bases, leaving 14 bases between the germline ends. The CDR3 DNA reads TGTGCCAGAAGCCAACCAGGGGGGAACTACAATGAGCAGTTCTTC. This sequence encodes CARSQPGGNYNEQFF.

The gene calls are TRBV19 and TRBJ1-6, with 9 bases lining up with TRBD1. The CDR3 consists of 17 residues. Per the germline V gene, CDR1 is LNHDA and CDR2 is SQIVND (reference sequence). After removal of 2 bases from V and 7 bases from J, the junction contained 9 bases not matched to a gene. CDR3 sequence reads: CASSIRLQGAGNSPLHF. In DNA, the CDR3 is TGTGCCAGTAGTATAAGACTACAGGGGGCGGGGAATTCACCCCTCCACTTT.

The DNA of the CDR3 is TGCGCCAGCAGCTTGGCAGGGGCTGGGACCGGGGAGCTGTTTTTT. Encoded protein: CASSLAGAGTGELFF. The J gene is TRBJ2-2, the V gene TRBV5-1; possibly TRBD1 for D (6 bases). V lost 0 bases to trimming and J lost 5 bases, with 11 bases between them. Germline lookup yields CDR1 SGHRS and CDR2 YFSETQ. CDR3 length equals 15 residues.